This TCR beta chain comes out of a study of HIV-infected patients and healthy controls. No cell fractionation was done, so the repertoire covers all unsorted peripheral blood T cells. This clonotype was detected ten times or more. The CDR3 has 14 residues. CDR1 SGDLS and CDR2 YYNGEE come from the germline V gene. V lost 3 bases, J lost 2 bases, and 10 bases lay in between. Reverse transcription used roughly 450 ng RNA and constant-region primers for alpha and beta. Each of the alpha and beta chains got its own library through chain-specific third strand synthesis with indices. TCRdb reprocessed the 5' RACE reads with MiXCR, giving one entry per CDR3 protein. The sample has over 15,000 distinct CDR3 sequences, roughly 9.1% seen once; the top ten hold approximately 3.1%.

The source is an adult in good health. The sample comprised blood. The chain couples TRBV9 to TRBJ2-3; no reliable D call. As DNA, the CDR3 is TGTGCCAGCAGCGGATCTCCTAACACAGATACGCAGTATTTT. This translates into CASSGSPNTDTQYF.